This T cell receptor (beta chain) was profiled in a study of blood T cell repertoires in COVID-19. Study-level information: PBMCs, B-cell-depleted T cells, or T cells provided the cDNA or gDNA that made up the material.

In the original processing: It was from reference gene primer amplification that nucleated cell counts were estimated. The repertoire was sequenced with immunoSEQ multiplex PCR; TCRdb's copy has only in-frame clones and lacks some. The V and J calls and the clone size are those of that table, but D and trimming were determined from the DNA. The repertoire includes some 170,000 clones, over 80% of them detected once, and around 6.7% sits in the top ten. One Seattle source followed patients from active infection through their disease course. With 3 bases clipped from V and 0 bases from J, the junction kept 5 bases outside the gene matches. CDR3 length: 16 residues. CDR1 is KGHSH, CDR2 LQKENI, per germline.

The sequenced material came from peripheral blood. V and J are TRBV18 and TRBJ1-3; 7 bases fit TRBD1. The clonotype originates from a woman in her thirties or forties with COVID-19, enrolled during active disease. The CDR3 DNA is TGTGCCAGCTCACCTACCCGGGACAGCTCTGGAAACACCATATATTTT. This translates into CASSPTRDSSGNTIYF.